This TCR beta chain was sequenced during a study of shared clonotypes between healthy human individuals. Deep-level running was used for the assay. Produced via immunoSEQ multiplex PCR; TCRdb's table is partial and in-frame only. Altogether 950,000 to 1,200,000 clones are present, roughly 80% being singletons, with the ten largest covering roughly 0.9%. It was into CD45RA+ naive and CD45RA-negative memory subsets that the CD4+ cells were split. A word on this clone: Its antigen is unidentified.

Whole-study findings and limits: The donor pool, a small one, limited the genetic and exposure-history diversity represented.

The receptor was derived from a man aged 18 to 35 in good health. Some clones in this sample may be carry-over from other donors' samples. The sequenced sample consisted of memory CD4+ T cells from PBMCs. The subset here: CD45RA-negative fraction.

Written as DNA, the CDR3 is TGTGCCAGCTCACCTCAGACAGGGACGAACACCGGGGAGCTGTTTTTT. Amino acid sequence: CASSPQTGTNTGELFF. The chain is built from TRBV18 and TRBJ2-2; 7 nucleotides match TRBD1. Germline CDR1 and CDR2: KGHSH and LQKENI. The CDR3 has 16 residues. Germline trimming cut 3 bases from V and 0 bases from J; bases unmatched to any gene: 4.